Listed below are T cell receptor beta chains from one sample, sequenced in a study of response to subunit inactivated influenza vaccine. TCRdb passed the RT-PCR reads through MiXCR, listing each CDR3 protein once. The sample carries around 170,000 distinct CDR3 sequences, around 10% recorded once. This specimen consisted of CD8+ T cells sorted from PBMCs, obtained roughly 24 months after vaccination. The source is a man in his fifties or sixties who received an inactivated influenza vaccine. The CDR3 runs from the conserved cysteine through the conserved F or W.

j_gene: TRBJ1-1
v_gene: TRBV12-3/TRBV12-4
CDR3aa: CASTLGGGPTEAFF

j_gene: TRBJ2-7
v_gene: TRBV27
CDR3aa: CASSPTSAGSYEQYF

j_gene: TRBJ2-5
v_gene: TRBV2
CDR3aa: CASSELAGIQETQYF

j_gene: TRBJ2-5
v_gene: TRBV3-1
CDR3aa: CASRIPPASGQETQYF

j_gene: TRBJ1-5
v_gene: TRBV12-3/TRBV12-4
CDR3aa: CASRDRVHQPQHF

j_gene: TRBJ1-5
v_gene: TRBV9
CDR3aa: CASSPGGGPQPQHF

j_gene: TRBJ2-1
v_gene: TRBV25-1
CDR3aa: CASSESGGGLNEQFF

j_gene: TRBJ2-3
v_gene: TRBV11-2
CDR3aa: CASSLEWTSEGSDTQYF

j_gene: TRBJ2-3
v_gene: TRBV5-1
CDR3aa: CASNLGSTSTDTQYF

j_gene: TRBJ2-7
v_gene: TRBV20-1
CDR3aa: CSARDVTGSSYEQYF

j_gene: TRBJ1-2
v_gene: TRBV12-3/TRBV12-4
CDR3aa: CASTGWPSIPKMTYTF

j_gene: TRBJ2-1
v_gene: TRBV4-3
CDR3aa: CASSQETSGAYNEQFF

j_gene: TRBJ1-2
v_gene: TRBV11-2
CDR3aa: CASSLGYRTRDGYTF

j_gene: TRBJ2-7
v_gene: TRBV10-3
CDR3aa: CAISEGPQMDEQYF

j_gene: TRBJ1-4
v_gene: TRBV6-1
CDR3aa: CASSPIGATNEKLFF

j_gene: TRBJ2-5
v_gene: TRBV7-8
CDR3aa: CASSITGTGGFFGETQYF

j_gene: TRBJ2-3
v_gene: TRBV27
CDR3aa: CASSVTTGERSDTQYF

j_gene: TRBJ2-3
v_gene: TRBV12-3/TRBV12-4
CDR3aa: CASIDDIGTSGTDTQYF

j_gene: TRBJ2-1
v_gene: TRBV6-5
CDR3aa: CASRGSFNEQFF

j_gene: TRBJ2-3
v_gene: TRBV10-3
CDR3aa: CAISEPEGSTDTQYF

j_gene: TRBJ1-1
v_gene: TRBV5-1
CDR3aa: CASSPDTNTEAFF

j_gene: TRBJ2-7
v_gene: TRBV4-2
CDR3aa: CASSQDGRYEQYF

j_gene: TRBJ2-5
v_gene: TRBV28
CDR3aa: CASSLISGRETQYF

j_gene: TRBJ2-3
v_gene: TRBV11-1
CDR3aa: CASSGPGQGRWGTDTQYF

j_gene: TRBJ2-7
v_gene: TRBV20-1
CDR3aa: CSARGTEPSYEQYF

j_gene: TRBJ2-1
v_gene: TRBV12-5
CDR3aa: CASGLIQHRDRVIASQFF

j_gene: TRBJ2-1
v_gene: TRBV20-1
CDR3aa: CSAWEAGGYNEQFF

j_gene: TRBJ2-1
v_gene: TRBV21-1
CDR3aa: CASSKAPARSPCGNEQFF

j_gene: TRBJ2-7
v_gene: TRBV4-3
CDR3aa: CASSQVGQGARFSYEQYF